These 5 T cell receptor beta chains came from one sample sequenced in a study of response to subunit inactivated influenza vaccine. TCRdb redid the calling of the RT-PCR reads with MiXCR, one entry per CDR3 protein. Among fewer than 600,000 distinct CDR3 sequences, about 7.2% were seen once, and the ten largest hold around 13%. The input for sequencing was PBMCs from blood, taken about 24 months after vaccination. These receptors all stem from a man between 50 and 70 years old who received an inactivated influenza vaccine.

This clonotype was found many times. The chain carries TRBV6-1 and TRBJ2-1, with D perhaps given as TRBD1 or TRBD2 (5 bases each). Deletions cut 8 bases from V and 6 bases from J, with 17 bases between. CDR3 size: 14 residues. Germline V gene lookup returns CDR1 MNHNS and CDR2 SASEGT. CDR3 in amino acids: CASGPGSLGNEQFF. The CDR3, as DNA: TGTGCCAGCGGCCCAGGGAGTTTGGGCAATGAGCAGTTCTTC.

The CDR3 spells CASSPQRWGARNTEAFF. CDR3 coding DNA: TGTGCCAGCAGCCCGCAGCGGTGGGGGGCAAGGAACACTGAAGCTTTCTTT. The chain uses TRBV7-9 and TRBJ1-1; TRBD1 might be the D (6 bases). This CDR3 has 17 residues. Trimming stripped 5 bases from V and 1 base from J, with 20 bases between. Germline V gene data show CDR1 as SEHNR and CDR2 as FQNEAQ (reference sequence).

The V and J genes are TRBV9 and TRBJ2-7, with 8 bases identical to TRBD2. Germline V gene data show CDR1 as SGDLS and CDR2 as YYNGEE. The CDR3 spans 16 residues. Germline trimming cut 2 bases from V and 2 bases from J; bases unmatched to any gene: 9. The CDR3 DNA follows: TGTGCCAGCAGCGTTGGCCCTAGCGGGTCCACCTACGAGCAGTACTTC. It translates to CASSVGPSGSTYEQYF. The full variable domain, completed using reference TRBV9 and TRBJ2-7, is DSGVTQTPKHLITATGQRVTLRCSPRSGDLSVYWYQQSLDQGLQFLIQYYNGEERAKGNILERFSAQQFPDLHSELNLSSLELGDSALYFCASSVGPSGSTYEQYFGPGTRLTVT.

The chain carries TRBV20-1 and TRBJ2-1; perhaps TRBD2 as D (5 bases). V shed 0 bases and J shed 4 bases, with 16 bases lying between them. The germline gives CDR1 DFQATT, CDR2 SNEGSKA (reference sequence). CDR3 length: 16 amino acids. The CDR3 here is CSARDPGGPVYNEQFF. The CDR3 nucleotides read TGCAGTGCTAGAGATCCGGGCGGGCCTGTTTACAATGAGCAGTTCTTC.

This clonotype was recorded many times. V gene TRBV5-1 combines with J gene TRBJ2-3; D uncertain. V lost 4 bases and J lost 0, with 9 bases in between. Germline CDR1 reads SGHRS; CDR2 reads YFSETQ. The CDR3 spans 14 residues. This chain's CDR3 is CASSPGPSTDTQYF. CDR3 DNA sequence: TGCGCCAGCAGCCCGGGTCCAAGCACAGATACGCAGTATTTT. Variable domain in full (rest from reference TRBV5-1 and TRBJ2-3): KAGVTQTPRYLIKTRGQQVTLSCSPISGHRSVSWYQQTPGQGLQFLFEYFSETQRNKGNFPGRFSGRQFSNSRSEMNVSTLELGDSALYLCASSPGPSTDTQYFGPGTRLTVL.